This T cell receptor beta chain originates from a study of PD-1 blockade in classical Hodgkin lymphoma (dated by TCRdb to 2020 to 2022). With regard to the full study: Nivolumab dosing was 3 mg/kg intravenously every 2 weeks, continuing until either disease progression or unacceptable toxicity. The study used CyTOF and TCR beta sequencing to define a peripheral blood immune signature of response to PD-1 blockade in classical Hodgkin lymphoma.

Genomic DNA was isolated using the Qiagen DNeasy kit from unsorted PBMCs as well as from negatively selected CD4+ and CD8+ fractions. Using primers that anneal to V and J segments, immunoSEQ multiplex PCR amplified the TCR beta CDR3 regions. Amplification bias was minimized using a synthetic immune receptor repertoire, and residual bias was removed computationally after sequencing. The authors' pipeline ran thus. Repertoire diversity was quantified as the Shannon entropy index using custom Python scripts. The unsorted, CD4+ and CD8+ repertoires were each analyzed separately, with the exception of combined analyses, where CD4+ and CD8+ sequences were merged in silico. A clone counted as expanded when the clone's frequency after treatment rose at least 2-fold relative to C1D1, and clones undetected at baseline were given a pseudocount of 0.5. Clones with 0 or 1 copy at C1D1 were defined as singleton clones, while clones with 2 or more copies were defined as non-singleton clones. Clones expanded in unsorted samples were annotated as CD4+, CD8+ or unknown by matching protein sequences in sorted samples from the same patient. Diversity changes from C1D1 to C4D1 were tested in paired samples using Wilcoxon tests. The table was pulled from immuneACCESS by TCRdb, which kept in-frame rearrangements only. Such tables lose some clones; where checked, under half of the loss comes from unresolved V genes, and the rest has no known cause. That table gives V, J and clone size, and the DNA gave D and trimming. Within this sample are tens of thousands of clones, with 89% of them counted one time only. The top ten constitute around 10% of the sample.

With respect to this clone: The antigen this receptor binds is unknown. One base away there is no much larger clone; base qualities are not given.

Germline trimming: 0 bases from V, 9 bases from J; junction bases outside gene matches: 17. CDR3 length: 18 amino acids, cysteine to phenylalanine. Only the CDR3 DNA is retained, 54 bases long and in frame from the first base. The CDR1 and CDR2 encoded by the germline V gene are MGHRA and YSYEKL. This sample's time point label indicates: cycle 2 day 1 (C2D1) of nivolumab. Every trial patient had relapsed after autologous stem cell transplantation, and cohorts A, B and C differed in prior brentuximab vedotin exposure. The trial cohort was composed of under 70 patients with relapsed/refractory classical Hodgkin lymphoma, for whom complete response, partial response or progressive disease was recorded as best overall response. Trial patients were treated with single-agent nivolumab in the multi-cohort phase II CheckMate 205 trial. An independent review committee assessed best overall response by applying the 2007 International Working Group response criteria. Trial PBMCs were obtained immediately prior to nivolumab initiation (C1D1) and on therapy at cycle 2 day 1 and cycle 4 day 1. Peripheral blood was collected in 8 mL Vacutainer Cell Preparation Tubes, from which PBMCs were isolated by centrifugation and then cryopreserved.

Overall study results and their limits: CD4+ but not CD8+ TCR diversity rose significantly by C4D1 (p=0.0027 vs p=0.16), most apparent in complete responders (p=0.02). Lower diversity was observed in patients in whom nivolumab was started less than 1 year after ASCT, and these patients were excluded from later analyses so that confounding by immune reconstitution would be avoided. Among trial patients, those achieving complete response had baseline diversity similar to that of newly diagnosed patients, while diversity was significantly lower in partial responders and progressors. Newly diagnosed patients were reported to have lower baseline TCR diversity than healthy donors, and relapsed/refractory patients were reported to have lower baseline TCR diversity still. The study was limited to a single clinical trial cohort, and causes of repertoire differences, possibly disease activity or prior therapy, remained undefined.

The chain links TRBV4-1 with TRBJ2-1; TRBD2 aligns with 7 central bases. This TCR derives from a human donor with classical Hodgkin lymphoma. The sequencing used peripheral blood mononuclear cells (PBMCs), collected before the second cycle of nivolumab. The CDR3 protein: CASSQEPLLAYRTGEQFF. DNA sequence: TGCGCCAGCAGCCAAGAACCCCTACTAGCGTACCGGACTGGTGAGCAGTTCTTC.